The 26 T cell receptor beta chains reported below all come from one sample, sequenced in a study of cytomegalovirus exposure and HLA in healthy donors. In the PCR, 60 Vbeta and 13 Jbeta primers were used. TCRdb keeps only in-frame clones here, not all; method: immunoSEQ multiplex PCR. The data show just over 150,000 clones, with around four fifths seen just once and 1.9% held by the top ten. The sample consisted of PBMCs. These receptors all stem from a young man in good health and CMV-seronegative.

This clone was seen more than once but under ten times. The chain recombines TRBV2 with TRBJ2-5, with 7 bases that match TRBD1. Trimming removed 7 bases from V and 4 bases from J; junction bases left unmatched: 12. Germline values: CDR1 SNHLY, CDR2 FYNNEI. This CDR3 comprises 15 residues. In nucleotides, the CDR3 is TGTGCCAGCATTTCGACAGGGCAGGAGCGAGAGACCCAGTACTTC. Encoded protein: CASISTGQERETQYF.

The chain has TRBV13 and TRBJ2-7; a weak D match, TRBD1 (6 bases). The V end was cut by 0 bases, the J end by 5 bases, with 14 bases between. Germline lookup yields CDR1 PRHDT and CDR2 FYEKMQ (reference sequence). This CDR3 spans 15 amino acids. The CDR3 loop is CASSLGIQGSHEQYF. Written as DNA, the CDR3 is TGTGCCAGCAGCTTAGGCATACAGGGATCCCACGAGCAGTACTTC.

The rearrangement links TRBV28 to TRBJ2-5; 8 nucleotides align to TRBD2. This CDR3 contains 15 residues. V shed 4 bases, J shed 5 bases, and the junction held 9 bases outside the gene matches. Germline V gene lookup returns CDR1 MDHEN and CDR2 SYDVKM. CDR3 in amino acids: CASSSQAGETETQYF. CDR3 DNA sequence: TGTGCCAGCAGTTCCCAAGCGGGAGAAACGGAGACCCAGTACTTC.

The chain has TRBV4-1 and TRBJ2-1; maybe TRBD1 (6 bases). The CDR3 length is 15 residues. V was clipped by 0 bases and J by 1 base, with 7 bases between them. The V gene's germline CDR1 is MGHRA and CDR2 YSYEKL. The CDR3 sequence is CASSQEGGSYNEQFF. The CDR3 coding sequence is TGCGCCAGCAGCCAAGAAGGGGGTTCCTACAATGAGCAGTTCTTC.

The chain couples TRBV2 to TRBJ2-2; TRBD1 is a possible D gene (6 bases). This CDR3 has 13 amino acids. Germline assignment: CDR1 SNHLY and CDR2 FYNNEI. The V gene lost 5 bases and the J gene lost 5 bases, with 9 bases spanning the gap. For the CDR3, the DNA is TGTGCCAGCAGTTCACAGGGAACCGGGGAGCTGTTTTTT. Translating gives CASSSQGTGELFF.

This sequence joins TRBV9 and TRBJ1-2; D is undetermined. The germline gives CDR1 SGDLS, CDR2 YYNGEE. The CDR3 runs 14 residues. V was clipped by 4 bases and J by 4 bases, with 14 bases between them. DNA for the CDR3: TGTGCCAGCAGCCCAGAGACTTCGGGCTATGGCTACACCTTC. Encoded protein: CASSPETSGYGYTF.

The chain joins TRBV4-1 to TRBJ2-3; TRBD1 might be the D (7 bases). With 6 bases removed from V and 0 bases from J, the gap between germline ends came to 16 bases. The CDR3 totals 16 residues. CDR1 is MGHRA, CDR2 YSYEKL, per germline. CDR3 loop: CASSSFQGGSTDTQYF. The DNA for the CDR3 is TGCGCCAGCAGTAGTTTCCAGGGGGGTAGCACAGATACGCAGTATTTT.

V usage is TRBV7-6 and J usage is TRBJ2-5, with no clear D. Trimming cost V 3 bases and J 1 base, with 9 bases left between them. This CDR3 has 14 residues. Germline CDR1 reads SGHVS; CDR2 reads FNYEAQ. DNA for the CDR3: TGTGCCAGCAGCTTGGAAGCGCGCCAAGAGACCCAGTACTTC. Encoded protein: CASSLEARQETQYF.

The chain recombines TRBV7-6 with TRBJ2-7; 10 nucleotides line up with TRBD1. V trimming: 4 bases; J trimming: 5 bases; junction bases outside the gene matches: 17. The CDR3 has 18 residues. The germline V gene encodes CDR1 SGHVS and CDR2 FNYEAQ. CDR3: CASSSLRGDRGGRNEQYF. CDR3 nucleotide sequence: TGTGCCAGCAGCTCCCTTCGGGGGGACAGGGGAGGTAGGAACGAGCAGTACTTC.

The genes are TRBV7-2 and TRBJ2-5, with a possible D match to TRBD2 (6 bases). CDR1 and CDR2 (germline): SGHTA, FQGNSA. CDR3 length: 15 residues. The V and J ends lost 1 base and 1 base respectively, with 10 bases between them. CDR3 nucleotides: TGTGCCAGCAGCTTAGGACTAGTTGGCCAAGAGACCCAGTACTTC. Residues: CASSLGLVGQETQYF.

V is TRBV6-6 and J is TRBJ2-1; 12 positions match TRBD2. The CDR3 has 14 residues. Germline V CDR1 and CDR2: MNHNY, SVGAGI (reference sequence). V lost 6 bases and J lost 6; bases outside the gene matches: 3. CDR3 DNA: TGTGCCAGCAGGGAACTAGCGGGGGGCAATGAGCAGTTCTTC. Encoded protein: CASRELAGGNEQFF.

CDR3 bases: TGTGCCAGCAGTGAAGGTAGACATGGGACTAGCGGTCGCCAGCAGTACTTC. Its translation: CASSEGRHGTSGRQQYF. The chain recombines TRBV6-1 with TRBJ2-7; 11 positions match TRBD2. The CDR3 contains 17 residues. Losses at the gene ends were 1 base for V and 8 bases for J; bases not matched to a gene: 13. The germline gives CDR1 MNHNS, CDR2 SASEGT.

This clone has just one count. Here the CDR3 reads CASSWASGEGDTQYF. As DNA, the CDR3 is TGTGCCAGTAGTTGGGCTAGCGGGGAGGGTGATACGCAGTATTTT. This chain connects TRBV19 to TRBJ2-3, with 9 bases matching TRBD2. Germline CDR1 is LNHDA and CDR2 is SQIVND (reference sequence). This CDR3 comprises 15 residues. V lost 5 bases, J lost 6 bases, and 9 bases stayed unmatched.

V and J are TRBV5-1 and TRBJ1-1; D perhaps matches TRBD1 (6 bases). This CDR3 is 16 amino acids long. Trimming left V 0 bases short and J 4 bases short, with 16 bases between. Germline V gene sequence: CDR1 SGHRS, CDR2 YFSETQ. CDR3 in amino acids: CASSLGPRVGATEAFF. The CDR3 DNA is TGCGCCAGCAGCTTGGGCCCACGCGTGGGGGCCACTGAAGCTTTCTTT.

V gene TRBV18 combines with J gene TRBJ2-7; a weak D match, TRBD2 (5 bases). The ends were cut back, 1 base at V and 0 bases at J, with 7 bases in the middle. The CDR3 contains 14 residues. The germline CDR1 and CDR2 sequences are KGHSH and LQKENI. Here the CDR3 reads CASSPLGDSYEQYF. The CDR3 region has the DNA TGTGCCAGCTCACCACTCGGGGACTCCTACGAGCAGTACTTC.

The CDR3 bases are TGTGCCATCAGTGAGTCGAAGGGGGCCGGAGAAAAACTGTTTTTT. It codes for CAISESKGAGEKLFF. This chain uses TRBV10-3 with TRBJ1-4; 7 nucleotides line up with TRBD1. The CDR3 consists of 15 residues. The J segment lost 8 bases and the V segment lost 0 bases, leaving 6 bases of the junction unmatched. Germline V gene lookup returns CDR1 ENHRY and CDR2 SYGVKD.

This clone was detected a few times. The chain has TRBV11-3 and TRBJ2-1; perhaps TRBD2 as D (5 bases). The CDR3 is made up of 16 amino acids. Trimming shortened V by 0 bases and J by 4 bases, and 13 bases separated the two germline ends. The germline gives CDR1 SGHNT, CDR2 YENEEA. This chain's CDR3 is CASSLDLSGGYNEQFF. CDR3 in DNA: TGTGCCAGCAGCTTAGATCTATCGGGCGGGTACAATGAGCAGTTCTTC.

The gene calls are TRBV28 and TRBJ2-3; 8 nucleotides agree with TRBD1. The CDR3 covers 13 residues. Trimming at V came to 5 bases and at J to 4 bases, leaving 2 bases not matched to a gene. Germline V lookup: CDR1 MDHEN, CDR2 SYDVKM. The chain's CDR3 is CASSQGQADTQYF. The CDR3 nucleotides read TGTGCCAGCAGTCAGGGACAGGCAGATACGCAGTATTTT. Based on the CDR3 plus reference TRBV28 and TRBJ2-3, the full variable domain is DVKVTQSSRYLVKRTGEKVFLECVQDMDHENMFWYRQDPGLGLRLIYFSYDVKMKEKGDIPEGYSVSREKKERFSLILESASTNQTSMYLCASSQGQADTQYFGPGTRLTVL.

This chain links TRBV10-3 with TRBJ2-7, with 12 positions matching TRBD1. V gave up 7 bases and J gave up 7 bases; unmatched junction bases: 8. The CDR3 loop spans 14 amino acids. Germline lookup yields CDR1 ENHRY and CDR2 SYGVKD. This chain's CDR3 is CAIKGDRGRDEQYF. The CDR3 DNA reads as TGTGCCATCAAGGGGGACAGGGGGCGCGATGAGCAGTACTTC.

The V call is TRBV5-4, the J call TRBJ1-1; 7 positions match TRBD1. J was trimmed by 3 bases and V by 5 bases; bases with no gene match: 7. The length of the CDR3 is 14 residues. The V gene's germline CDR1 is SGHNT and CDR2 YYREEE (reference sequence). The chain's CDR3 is CASRNRGRDTEAFF. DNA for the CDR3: TGTGCCAGCAGGAACAGGGGCCGGGACACTGAAGCTTTCTTT. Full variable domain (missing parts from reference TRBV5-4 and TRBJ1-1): ETGVTQSPTHLIKTRGQQVTLRCSSQSGHNTVSWYQQALGQGPQFIFQYYREEENGRGNFPPRFSGLQFPNYSSELNVNALELDDSALYLCASRNRGRDTEAFFGQGTRLTVV.

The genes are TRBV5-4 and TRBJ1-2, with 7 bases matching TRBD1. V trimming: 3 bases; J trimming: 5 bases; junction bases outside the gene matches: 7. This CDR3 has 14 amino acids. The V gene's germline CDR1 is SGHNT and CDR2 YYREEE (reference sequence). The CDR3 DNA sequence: TGTGCCAGCAGCTACGGACAGGACGAGTATGGCTACACCTTC. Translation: CASSYGQDEYGYTF.

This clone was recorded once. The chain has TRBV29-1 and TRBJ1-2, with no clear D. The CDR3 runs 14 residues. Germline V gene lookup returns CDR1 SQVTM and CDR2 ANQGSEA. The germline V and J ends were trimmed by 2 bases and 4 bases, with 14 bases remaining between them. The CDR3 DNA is TGCAGCGTTGAATTGGAGGGATCACCCTATGGCTACACCTTC. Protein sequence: CSVELEGSPYGYTF. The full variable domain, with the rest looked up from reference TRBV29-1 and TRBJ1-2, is SAVISQKPSRDICQRGTSLTIQCQVDSQVTMMFWYRQQPGQSLTLIATANQGSEATYESGFVIDKFPISRPNLTFSTLTVSNMSPEDSSIYLCSVELEGSPYGYTFGSGTRLTVV.

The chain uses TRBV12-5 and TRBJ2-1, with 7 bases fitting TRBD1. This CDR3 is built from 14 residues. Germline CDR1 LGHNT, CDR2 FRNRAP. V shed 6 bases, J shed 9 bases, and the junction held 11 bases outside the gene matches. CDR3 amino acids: CASGAILPGGEQFF. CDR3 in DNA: TGTGCTAGTGGCGCTATACTTCCAGGGGGTGAGCAGTTCTTC.

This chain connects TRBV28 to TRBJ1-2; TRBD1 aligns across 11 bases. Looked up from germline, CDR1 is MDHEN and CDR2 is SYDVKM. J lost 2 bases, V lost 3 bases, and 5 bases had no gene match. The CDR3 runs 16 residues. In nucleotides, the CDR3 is TGTGCCAGCAGTTTGGGGGGACAGGGGGTCAACTATGGCTACACCTTC. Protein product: CASSLGGQGVNYGYTF.

CDR3 region: CATLAGGYQETQYF. CDR3 coding DNA: TGTGCCACCCTAGCGGGGGGATACCAAGAGACCCAGTACTTC. V and J are TRBV2 and TRBJ2-5, with TRBD2 matching 11 bases. The CDR3 contains 14 residues. Germline loops: CDR1 SNHLY, CDR2 FYNNEI. The trim removed 10 bases at V and 0 bases at J, leaving 4 bases unmatched. The full variable domain, with the rest looked up from reference TRBV2 and TRBJ2-5, is EPEVTQTPSHQVTQMGQEVILRCVPISNHLYFYWYRQILGQKVEFLVSFYNNEISEKSEIFDDQFSVERPDGSNFTLKIRSTKLEDSAMYFCATLAGGYQETQYFGPGTRLLVL.

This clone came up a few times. CDR3 residues: CASNHFPGPNTEAFF. The DNA for the CDR3 is TGTGCCAGCAACCACTTTCCAGGCCCGAACACTGAAGCTTTCTTT. The chain links TRBV7-9 to TRBJ1-1; D gene ambiguous. V was trimmed by 7 bases and J by 1 base, leaving 16 bases between them. The CDR3 spans 15 residues. Germline values: CDR1 SEHNR, CDR2 FQNEAQ (reference sequence).